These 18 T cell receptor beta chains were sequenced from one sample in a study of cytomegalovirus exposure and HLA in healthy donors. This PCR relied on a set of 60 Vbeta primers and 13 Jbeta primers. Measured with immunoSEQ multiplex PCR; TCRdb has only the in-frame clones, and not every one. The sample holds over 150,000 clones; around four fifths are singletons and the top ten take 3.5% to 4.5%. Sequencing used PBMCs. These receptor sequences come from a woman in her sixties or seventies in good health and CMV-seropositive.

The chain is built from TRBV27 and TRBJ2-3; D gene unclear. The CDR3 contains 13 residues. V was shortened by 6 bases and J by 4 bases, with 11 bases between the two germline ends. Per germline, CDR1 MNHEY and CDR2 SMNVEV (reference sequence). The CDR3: CASSPSPPDTQYF. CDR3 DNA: TGTGCCAGCAGCCCCAGTCCTCCAGATACGCAGTATTTT.

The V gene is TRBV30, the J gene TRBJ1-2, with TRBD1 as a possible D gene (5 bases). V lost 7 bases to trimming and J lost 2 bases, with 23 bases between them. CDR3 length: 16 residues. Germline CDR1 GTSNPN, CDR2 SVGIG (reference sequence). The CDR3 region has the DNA TGTGCCTTCTCGGGGGGGAGGGACTCTCGCAACTATGGCTACACCTTC. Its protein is CAFSGGRDSRNYGYTF. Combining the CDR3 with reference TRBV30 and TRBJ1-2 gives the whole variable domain SQTIHQWPATLVQPVGSPLSLECTVEGTSNPNLYWYRQAAGRGLQLLFYSVGIGQISSEVPQNLSASRPQDRQFILSSKKLLLSDSGFYLCAFSGGRDSRNYGYTFGSGTRLTVV.

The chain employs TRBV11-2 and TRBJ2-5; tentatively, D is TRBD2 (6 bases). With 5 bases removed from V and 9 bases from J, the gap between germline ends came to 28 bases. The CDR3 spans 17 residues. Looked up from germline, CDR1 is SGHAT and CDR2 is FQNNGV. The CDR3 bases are TGTGCCAGCAGCCTAGCCGGGACTCACGTAATTATTGGGGCCCAGTACTTC. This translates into CASSLAGTHVIIGAQYF.

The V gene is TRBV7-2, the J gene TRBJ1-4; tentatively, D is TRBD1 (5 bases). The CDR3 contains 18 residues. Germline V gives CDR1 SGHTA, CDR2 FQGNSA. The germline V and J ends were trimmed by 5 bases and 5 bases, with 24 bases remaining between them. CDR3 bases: TGTGCCAGCAGCATATCGGGGTTGGTGTTGGGGGGAAATGAAAAACTGTTTTTT. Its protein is CASSISGLVLGGNEKLFF. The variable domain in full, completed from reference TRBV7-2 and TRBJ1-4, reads GAGVSQSPSNKVTEKGKDVELRCDPISGHTALYWYRQSLGQGLEFLIYFQGNSAPDKSGLPSDRFSAERTGGSVSTLTIQRTQQEDSAVYLCASSISGLVLGGNEKLFFGSGTQLSVL.

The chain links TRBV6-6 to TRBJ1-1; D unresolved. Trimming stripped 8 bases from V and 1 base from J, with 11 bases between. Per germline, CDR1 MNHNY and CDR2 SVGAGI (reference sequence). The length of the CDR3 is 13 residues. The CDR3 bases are TGTGCCAGCGGTGTACGAGAGAACACTGAAGCTTTCTTT. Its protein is CASGVRENTEAFF.

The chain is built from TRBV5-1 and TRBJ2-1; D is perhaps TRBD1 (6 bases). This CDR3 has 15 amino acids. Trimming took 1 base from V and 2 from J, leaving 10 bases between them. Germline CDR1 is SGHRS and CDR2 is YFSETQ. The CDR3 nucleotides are TGCGCCAGCAGCTTGACAGGGAGCCCCTACAATGAGCAGTTCTTC. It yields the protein CASSLTGSPYNEQFF.

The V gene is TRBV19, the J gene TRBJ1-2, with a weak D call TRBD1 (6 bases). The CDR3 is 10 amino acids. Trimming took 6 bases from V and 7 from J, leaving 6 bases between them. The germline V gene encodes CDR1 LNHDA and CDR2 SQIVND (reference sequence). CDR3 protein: CASSRGGYTF. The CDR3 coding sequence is TGTGCCAGTAGCAGGGGTGGCTACACCTTC. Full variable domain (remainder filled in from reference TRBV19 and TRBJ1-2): DGGITQSPKYLFRKEGQNVTLSCEQNLNHDAMYWYRQDPGQGLRLIYYSQIVNDFQKGDIAEGYSVSREKKESFPLTVTSAQKNPTAFYLCASSRGGYTFGSGTRLTVV.

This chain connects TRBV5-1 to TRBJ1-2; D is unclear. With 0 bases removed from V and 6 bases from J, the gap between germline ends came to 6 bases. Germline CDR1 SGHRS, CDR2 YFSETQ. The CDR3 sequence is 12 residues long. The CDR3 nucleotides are TGCGCCAGCAGCTTGGGTGGAGATGGCTACACCTTC. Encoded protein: CASSLGGDGYTF.

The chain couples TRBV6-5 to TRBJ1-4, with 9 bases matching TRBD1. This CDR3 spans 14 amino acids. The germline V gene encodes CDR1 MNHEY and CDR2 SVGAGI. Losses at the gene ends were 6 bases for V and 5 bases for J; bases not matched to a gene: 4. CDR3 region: CASRTTGGNEKLFF. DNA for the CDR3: TGTGCCAGCAGGACGACAGGGGGGAATGAAAAACTGTTTTTT.

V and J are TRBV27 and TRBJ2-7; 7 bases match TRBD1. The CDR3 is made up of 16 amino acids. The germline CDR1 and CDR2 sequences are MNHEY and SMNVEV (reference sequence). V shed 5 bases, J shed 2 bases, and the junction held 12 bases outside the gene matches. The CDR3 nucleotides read TGTGCCAGCAGTCGGGGCCGGGACAGAGTAGCCTACGAGCAGTACTTC. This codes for CASSRGRDRVAYEQYF.

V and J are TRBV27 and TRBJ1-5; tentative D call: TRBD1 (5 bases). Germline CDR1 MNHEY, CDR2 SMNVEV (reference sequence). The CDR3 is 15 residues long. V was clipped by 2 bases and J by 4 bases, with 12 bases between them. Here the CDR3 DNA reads TGTGCCAGCAGTTTAGTATCAGGGTCGAATCAGCCCCAGCATTTT. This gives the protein CASSLVSGSNQPQHF.

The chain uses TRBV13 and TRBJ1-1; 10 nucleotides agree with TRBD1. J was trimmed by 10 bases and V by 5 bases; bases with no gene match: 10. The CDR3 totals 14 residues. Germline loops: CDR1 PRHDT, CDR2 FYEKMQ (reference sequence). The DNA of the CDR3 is TGTGCCAGCAGCCCCCACGACAGGGGGCTTCGAGCTTTCTTT. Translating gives CASSPHDRGLRAFF.

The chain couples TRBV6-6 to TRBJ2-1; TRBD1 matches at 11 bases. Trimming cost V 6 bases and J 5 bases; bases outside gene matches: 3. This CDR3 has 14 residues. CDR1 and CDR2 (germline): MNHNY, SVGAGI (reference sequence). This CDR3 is CASRPGQGDNEQFF. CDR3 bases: TGTGCCAGCAGGCCGGGACAGGGGGACAATGAGCAGTTCTTC.

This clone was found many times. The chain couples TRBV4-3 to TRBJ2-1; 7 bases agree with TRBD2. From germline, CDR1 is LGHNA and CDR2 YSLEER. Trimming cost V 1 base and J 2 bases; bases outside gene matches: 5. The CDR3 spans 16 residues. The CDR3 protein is CASSQGQRGPYNEQFF. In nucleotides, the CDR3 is TGCGCCAGCAGCCAAGGACAGCGGGGTCCCTACAATGAGCAGTTCTTC.

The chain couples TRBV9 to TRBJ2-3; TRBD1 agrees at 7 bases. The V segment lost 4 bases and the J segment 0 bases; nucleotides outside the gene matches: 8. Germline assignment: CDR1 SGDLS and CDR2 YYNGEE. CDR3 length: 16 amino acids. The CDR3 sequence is CASSPGTASSTDTQYF. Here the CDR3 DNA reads TGTGCCAGCAGCCCAGGGACAGCGTCTAGCACAGATACGCAGTATTTT. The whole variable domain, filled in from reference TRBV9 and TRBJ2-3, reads DSGVTQTPKHLITATGQRVTLRCSPRSGDLSVYWYQQSLDQGLQFLIQYYNGEERAKGNILERFSAQQFPDLHSELNLSSLELGDSALYFCASSPGTASSTDTQYFGPGTRLTVL.

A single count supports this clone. The chain's CDR3 is CATSRDRPGTSENSWELFF. The CDR3 nucleotides are TGTGCCACCAGCAGAGATCGACCCGGGACTAGCGAGAACTCGTGGGAGCTGTTTTTT. The chain uses TRBV15 and TRBJ2-2, with 10 positions matching TRBD2. V lost 0 bases to trimming and J lost 9 bases; unmatched junction nucleotides: 16. The CDR3 runs 19 residues. From germline, CDR1 is LNHNV and CDR2 YYDKDF (reference sequence).

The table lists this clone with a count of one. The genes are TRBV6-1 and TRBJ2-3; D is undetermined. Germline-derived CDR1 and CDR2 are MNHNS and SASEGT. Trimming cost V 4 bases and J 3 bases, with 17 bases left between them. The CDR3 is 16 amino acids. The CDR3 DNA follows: TGTGCCAGCAGTGCGACTCGCAACCTATATACAGATACGCAGTATTTT. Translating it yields CASSATRNLYTDTQYF.

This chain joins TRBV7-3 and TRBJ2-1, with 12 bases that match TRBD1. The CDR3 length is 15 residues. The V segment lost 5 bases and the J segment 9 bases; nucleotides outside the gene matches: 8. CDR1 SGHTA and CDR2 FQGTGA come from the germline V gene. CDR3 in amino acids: CASSPPGQGASEQFF. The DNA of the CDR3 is TGTGCCAGCAGCCCGCCGGGACAGGGGGCGAGTGAGCAGTTCTTC.